This paragraph reports one T cell receptor (beta chain). The antigen remains undetermined. Profiled with immunoSEQ multiplex PCR; TCRdb holds only in-frame clones, not every one. The data contain 84,000 or so clones, approximately 93% of them singletons. This specimen comes from a study of Tregs in tolerant kidney transplant recipients. Points from the study as a whole: Tregs expanded with activated donor B cells seemed most donor-specific.

Mixed chimerism was transient after nonmyeloablative marrow transplants from related graft donors. The CDR3 covers 11 residues. CDR1 is DFQATT and CDR2 is SNEGSKA in the germline V gene (reference sequence). Trimming left V 7 bases short and J 2 bases short, with 9 bases between. This chain connects TRBV20-1 to TRBJ2-7, with D maybe TRBD2 (5 bases). The source material was CD4+ T cells from blood (PBMCs), sampled 12 months after the transplant. This receptor was obtained from a human patient who received a combined kidney and bone marrow transplant. The T cells may come from the graft donor. CDR3 DNA sequence: TGCAGTGTCCGGGGTCCCTACGAGCAGTACTTC. Amino acid sequence: CSVRGPYEQYF.